Sequencing of this T cell receptor beta chain was carried out in a study of T-cell reconstitution after alpha-beta-depleted transplantation in children (TCRdb year 2016). For context, the study as a whole: Using TCR repertoire profiling, the study followed T-cell immune reconstitution in a quantitative way in children after TCRalphabeta/CD19-depleted allogeneic hematopoietic cell transplantation. General conclusions and limits of the study: The apparently early alphabetaT-cell count recovery about two months after transplant was reportedly dependent on only several hundred rapidly expanded clones derived from non-depleted graft cells. Hyperexpanded clone frequencies declined over subsequent months; after one year, T-cell counts and TCRbeta diversity were mostly attributed to newly produced T cells. The high TCRbeta diversity at day 60 in some patients was ascribed to recipient T cells and intrathymic progenitors that had survived conditioning.

Relative to germline, V is 3 bases shorter and J is 10 bases shorter, with 16 bases between their ends. The CDR3 covers 13 residues, taking in both the cysteine and the phenylalanine. Only the CDR3 part of the read is kept: 39 bases, read in frame from the first base. As for this clonotype: Its specific antigen is unknown. No per-base quality is available; no much larger clone lies one base away.

Libraries were made using PCR. The sequencing machine was an Illumina HiSeq 2500. To normalize quantification of the TCRbeta repertoire, the TCR libraries were built with molecular barcoding that relied on unique molecular identifiers. The public reads were quality trimmed at Q25 with fastp and then assembled into clones with MiXCR by TCRdb, keeping productive beta chains. Each CDR3 protein gets just one entry, which takes the most common genes and DNA from the rows behind it. The sample yields around 960,000 distinct CDR3 sequences; around 30% were counted once. The top ten clonotypes cover more than 25% of the sample. In light of the paper, this sample's treatment or condition label describes: allogeneic hematopoietic cell transplantation with graft depleted of TCRalphabeta T cells and CD19 B cells. Transplant recipients were children who received TCRalphabeta/CD19-depleted allogeneic hematopoietic cell grafts.

The material sequenced was PBMCs, mostly from graft donor cells, taken 360 days after TCRalphabeta/CD19-depleted stem cell transplant. The receptor chain draws on TRBV12-3 or TRBV12-4 and TRBJ2-7, with no confident D gene call. The sequence was obtained from a boy younger than two who had a stem cell transplant for SCID, so the T cells may come from the graft donor. Here is the DNA: TGTGCCAGCAGTTTGACCTATTCGGCAGCTCAGTACTTC. This sequence encodes CASSLTYSAAQYF.